Given below is one TCR beta chain in context. Sequencing was performed with immunoSEQ multiplex PCR; in TCRdb, only in-frame clones are kept and a portion is missing. The table has about 57,000 clones, about 85% seen once; the top ten hold 0.38%. The CDR3 is 16 amino acids. The germline V and J ends were trimmed by 4 bases and 8 bases, with 20 bases remaining between them. Germline values: CDR1 MNHEY, CDR2 SMNVEV (reference sequence). The data were taken from a study of T cell changes during pregnancy in multiple sclerosis. The sample was CD4+ T cells from peripheral blood mononuclear cells, taken in the third trimester of pregnancy. The clonotype was recovered from a female donor with multiple sclerosis, enrolled in a pregnancy study. The chain links TRBV27 to TRBJ1-4, with D possibly being TRBD1 (5 bases). CDR3: CASSSRIGGAGEKLFF. The CDR3 DNA reads as TGTGCCAGCAGTTCACGGATCGGAGGGGCTGGGGAAAAACTGTTTTTT. The whole variable domain, filled in from reference TRBV27 and TRBJ1-4, reads EAQVTQNPRYLITVTGKKLTVTCSQNMNHEYMSWYRQDPGLGLRQIYYSMNVEVTDKGDVPEGYKVSRKEKRNFPLILESPSPNQTSLYFCASSSRIGGAGEKLFFGSGTQLSVL.